The 24 T cell receptor beta chains in this list originate from one sample, sequenced in a study of cytomegalovirus exposure and HLA in healthy donors. The PCR employed 60 Vbeta primers together with 13 Jbeta primers. The protocol was immunoSEQ multiplex PCR, while the TCRdb copy is restricted to in-frame clones and leaves out a portion. Its table records more than 40,000 clones. The sequenced sample consisted of PBMCs. Source of these receptors: a male donor in good health and CMV-seronegative.

J is TRBJ2-7 and V is TRBV6-1; TRBD1 is a possible D gene (6 bases). This CDR3 has 15 amino acids. Trimming shortened V by 5 bases and J by 2 bases, and 16 bases separated the two germline ends. Germline CDR1 MNHNS, CDR2 SASEGT. CDR3 sequence reads: CASSTNRAGAYEQYF. CDR3 nucleotides: TGTGCCAGCAGTACAAACAGGGCCGGCGCCTACGAGCAGTACTTC.

DNA of the CDR3: TGTGCCAGCAGTGAGTGGGACAGCTTCTCCTACGAGCAGTACTTC. Its translation is CASSEWDSFSYEQYF. The chain employs TRBV6-1 and TRBJ2-7, with 7 bases aligning to TRBD1. The CDR3 contains 15 residues. Germline V CDR1 and CDR2: MNHNS, SASEGT. Trimming at V came to 3 bases and at J to 0 bases, leaving 5 bases not matched to a gene.

The V call is TRBV4-1, the J call TRBJ2-7; 7 nucleotides line up with TRBD2. Per the germline V gene, CDR1 is MGHRA and CDR2 is YSYEKL. V trimming: 4 bases; J trimming: 3 bases; junction bases outside the gene matches: 15. There are 17 residues in the CDR3. In DNA form, the CDR3 reads TGCGCCAGCAGCCCGGGAGGAGGGCAGGGTAAGGTCTACGAGCAGTACTTC. Its translation is CASSPGGGQGKVYEQYF.

The chain uses TRBV6-1 and TRBJ1-3; 9 nucleotides agree with TRBD1. The CDR3 has 15 amino acids. Germline lookup yields CDR1 MNHNS and CDR2 SASEGT. The V segment lost 4 bases and the J segment 4 bases; nucleotides outside the gene matches: 5. This chain's CDR3 is CASSGQGGWGNTIYF. As DNA, the CDR3 is TGTGCCAGCAGTGGACAGGGGGGGTGGGGAAACACCATATATTTT.

The chain is built from TRBV30 and TRBJ2-7; 8 bases agree with TRBD2. Germline loops: CDR1 GTSNPN, CDR2 SVGIG (reference sequence). The CDR3 runs to 15 residues. The V segment lost 0 bases and the J segment 6 bases; nucleotides outside the gene matches: 10. CDR3 region: CAWSVGRAWKSEQYF. In nucleotides, the CDR3 is TGTGCCTGGAGTGTCGGGAGGGCCTGGAAGTCCGAGCAGTACTTC. Full variable domain (outside the CDR3, taken from reference TRBV30 and TRBJ2-7): SQTIHQWPATLVQPVGSPLSLECTVEGTSNPNLYWYRQAAGRGLQLLFYSVGIGQISSEVPQNLSASRPQDRQFILSSKKLLLSDSGFYLCAWSVGRAWKSEQYFGPGTRLTVT.

This chain connects TRBV18 to TRBJ2-7; TRBD1 agrees at 7 bases. CDR1 KGHSH and CDR2 LQKENI come from the germline V gene. Germline trimming cut 4 bases from V and 4 bases from J; bases unmatched to any gene: 10. CDR3 length: 15 residues. This CDR3 reads CASSRPGQRLYEQYF. In nucleotides, the CDR3 is TGTGCCAGCTCACGTCCGGGACAGAGACTTTACGAGCAGTACTTC.

V and J are TRBV18 and TRBJ2-7, with 8 bases lining up with TRBD1. V gave up 4 bases and J gave up 3 bases; unmatched junction bases: 8. The CDR3 length is 15 residues. Germline CDR1 reads KGHSH; CDR2 reads LQKENI. The CDR3: CASSQGQGLNYEQYF. Written as DNA, the CDR3 is TGTGCCAGCTCACAAGGACAGGGCCTCAACTACGAGCAGTACTTC.

This chain links TRBV20-1 with TRBJ2-5; D is unclear. Germline assignment: CDR1 DFQATT and CDR2 SNEGSKA (reference sequence). This CDR3 contains 11 residues. V lost 2 bases to trimming and J lost 6 bases, with 7 bases between them. The CDR3 reads CSARMAQTQYF. CDR3 in DNA: TGCAGTGCTAGAATGGCCCAGACCCAGTACTTC.

The rearrangement uses TRBV30 and TRBJ1-5; 8 nucleotides match TRBD1. V lost 7 bases to trimming and J lost 0 bases; unmatched junction nucleotides: 5. CDR1 GTSNPN and CDR2 SVGIG come from the germline V gene (reference sequence). The CDR3 is made up of 14 amino acids. CDR3: CALSQGDSNQPQHF. The CDR3 DNA is TGTGCCTTATCACAGGGGGATAGCAATCAGCCCCAGCATTTT.

The genes are TRBV19 and TRBJ2-2; weak D call: TRBD1 (5 bases). The germline gives CDR1 LNHDA, CDR2 SQIVND (reference sequence). V was clipped by 5 bases and J by 3 bases, with 10 bases between them. The length of the CDR3 is 14 residues. CDR3 loop: CASSLTVYTGELFF. Here the CDR3 DNA reads TGTGCCAGTAGTTTGACAGTATACACCGGGGAGCTGTTTTTT.

The CDR3: CASSFGHRVSQPQHF. The CDR3 nucleotides are TGTGCCAGCAGCTTTGGCCACAGGGTGAGTCAGCCCCAGCATTTT. The J gene is TRBJ1-5, the V gene TRBV12-1; TRBD1, the table's D call, lacks a check against the DNA. TRBV12-1 is labeled a pseudogene. This CDR3 is built from 15 residues.

This chain uses TRBV7-2 with TRBJ1-2, with 7 positions matching TRBD1. CDR1 and CDR2 from the germline V gene are SGHTA and FQGNSA. This CDR3 contains 15 residues. The V segment lost 8 bases and the J segment 4 bases; nucleotides outside the gene matches: 13. The CDR3 region is CASRDSTYLGYGYTF. In DNA form, the CDR3 reads TGTGCCAGCCGGGACAGCACATATCTAGGCTATGGCTACACCTTC.

The chain links TRBV20-1 to TRBJ2-7; D uncertain. This CDR3 spans 11 amino acids. Germline V gene sequence: CDR1 DFQATT, CDR2 SNEGSKA (reference sequence). The ends were cut back, 3 bases at V and 4 bases at J, with 7 bases in the middle. Here the CDR3 DNA reads TGCAGTGCTAGCGATCGGTACGAGCAGTACTTC. This translates into CSASDRYEQYF.

The CDR3 nucleotides read TGTGCCAGCAGCCAAGATCTCCCGGGGAGGAACACCGGGGAGCTGTTTTTT. Translating gives CASSQDLPGRNTGELFF. The J gene is TRBJ2-2, the V gene TRBV4-2, with D tentatively TRBD2 (5 bases). The V end lost 0 bases, the J end lost 1 base, and 12 bases lay between the germline ends. The CDR3 has 17 amino acids. CDR1 and CDR2 (germline): LGHNA, YNFKEQ.

The chain employs TRBV4-2 and TRBJ1-4, with D perhaps matching TRBD1 (6 bases). The V gene lost 0 bases and the J gene lost 7 bases, with 12 bases spanning the gap. The germline CDR1 and CDR2 sequences are LGHNA and YNFKEQ. The CDR3 is 15 amino acids. CDR3 in DNA: TGTGCCAGCAGCCAAGATGGGGGGGCGAGTGAAAAACTGTTTTTT. Its protein product is CASSQDGGASEKLFF.

V gene TRBV18 combines with J gene TRBJ2-5; 9 bases align to TRBD1. Germline CDR1 is KGHSH and CDR2 is LQKENI. This CDR3 is built from 14 residues. With 3 bases clipped from V and 4 bases from J, the junction kept 3 bases outside the gene matches. Here the CDR3 DNA reads TGTGCCAGCTCACCGGGACAGGGTACAGAGACCCAGTACTTC. Residues: CASSPGQGTETQYF.

The rearrangement uses TRBV30 and TRBJ2-5, with D possibly being TRBD2 (6 bases). Judging by the DNA end, TRBJ2-7 fits better; the J call may be wrong. The CDR3 has 12 residues. Germline CDR1 is GTSNPN and CDR2 is SVGIG (reference sequence). CDR3 amino acids: CAWIGGLYEQYF. The CDR3, as DNA: TGTGCCTGGATTGGAGGGCTCTACGAGCAGTACTTC.

This chain uses TRBV5-4 with TRBJ1-1; 7 bases agree with TRBD1. Trimming cost V 3 bases and J 4 bases; bases outside gene matches: 6. The CDR3 consists of 14 residues. Germline CDR1 SGHNT, CDR2 YYREEE (reference sequence). CDR3 protein: CASSWDRRSTEAFF. CDR3 nucleotides: TGTGCCAGCAGCTGGGACAGAAGGAGCACTGAAGCTTTCTTT.

V and J are TRBV4-1 and TRBJ1-1; D is perhaps TRBD1 (6 bases). The V gene lost 6 bases and the J gene lost 4 bases, with 18 bases spanning the gap. Germline V gene data show CDR1 as MGHRA and CDR2 as YSYEKL. This CDR3 contains 15 residues. The CDR3 sequence is CASRHLSQGFTEAFF. The CDR3 nucleotides read TGCGCCAGCAGACACTTAAGCCAGGGGTTCACTGAAGCTTTCTTT.

The CDR3 nucleotides are TGTGCCAGCAGTTTAAGGGGGGGCATCTCTGGAAACACCATATATTTT. The encoded protein is CASSLRGGISGNTIYF. This chain uses TRBV27 with TRBJ1-3; TRBD1 is a possible D gene (6 bases). The CDR3 runs 16 residues. V was clipped by 2 bases and J by 0 bases, with 11 bases between them. Germline-derived CDR1 and CDR2 are MNHEY and SMNVEV (reference sequence).

The chain couples TRBV7-8 to TRBJ1-6; the D gene is possibly TRBD1 (5 bases). The CDR3 length is 14 residues. The germline V and J ends were trimmed by 5 bases and 7 bases, with 12 bases remaining between them. In germline, CDR1 is SGHVS, CDR2 FQNEAQ. In DNA, the CDR3 is TGTGCCAGCAGCGGGGAGGGGCAAAATTCACCCCTCCACTTT. It translates to CASSGEGQNSPLHF.

This rearrangement joins TRBV30 to TRBJ1-2, with D tentatively TRBD1 (5 bases). Trimming took off 1 base at V and 3 bases at J, with 9 bases between the two ends. The CDR3 runs to 13 residues. From germline, CDR1 is GTSNPN and CDR2 SVGIG (reference sequence). The CDR3 region has the DNA TGTGCCTGGAGTGCCGGGGGTCACTATGGCTACACCTTC. This sequence encodes CAWSAGGHYGYTF.

The rearrangement links TRBV6-5 to TRBJ1-6; D ambiguous. The CDR3 loop spans 15 amino acids. CDR1 and CDR2 (germline): MNHEY, SVGAGI. The ends were cut back, 0 bases at V and 9 bases at J, with 12 bases in the middle. The DNA for the CDR3 is TGTGCCAGCAGTTACTCGTGGGTCCGGGGTTCACCCCTCCACTTT. The encoded protein is CASSYSWVRGSPLHF.

The chain carries TRBV18 and TRBJ2-7; 8 nucleotides agree with TRBD2. Trimming at V came to 5 bases and at J to 1 base, leaving 4 bases not matched to a gene. Germline V lookup: CDR1 KGHSH, CDR2 LQKENI. The CDR3 consists of 14 residues. The CDR3: CASSTTSGSYEQYF. CDR3 sequence (DNA): TGTGCCAGCTCAACTACTAGCGGATCCTACGAGCAGTACTTC.